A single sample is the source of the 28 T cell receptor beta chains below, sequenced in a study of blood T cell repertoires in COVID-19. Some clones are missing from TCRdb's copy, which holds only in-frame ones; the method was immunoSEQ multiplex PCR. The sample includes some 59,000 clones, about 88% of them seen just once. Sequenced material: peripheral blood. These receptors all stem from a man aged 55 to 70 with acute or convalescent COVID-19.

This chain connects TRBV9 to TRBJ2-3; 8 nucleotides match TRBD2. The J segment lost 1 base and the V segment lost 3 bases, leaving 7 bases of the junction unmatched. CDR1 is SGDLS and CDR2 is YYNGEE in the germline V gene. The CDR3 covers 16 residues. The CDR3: CASSAYGGAGTDTQYF. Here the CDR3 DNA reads TGTGCCAGCAGCGCCTACGGGGGGGCCGGCACAGATACGCAGTATTTT.

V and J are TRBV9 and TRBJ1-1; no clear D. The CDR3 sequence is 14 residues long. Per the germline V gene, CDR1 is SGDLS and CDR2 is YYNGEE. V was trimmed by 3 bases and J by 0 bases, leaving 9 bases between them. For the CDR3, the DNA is TGTGCCAGCAGCGGAGAGGTAATGAACACTGAAGCTTTCTTT. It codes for CASSGEVMNTEAFF.

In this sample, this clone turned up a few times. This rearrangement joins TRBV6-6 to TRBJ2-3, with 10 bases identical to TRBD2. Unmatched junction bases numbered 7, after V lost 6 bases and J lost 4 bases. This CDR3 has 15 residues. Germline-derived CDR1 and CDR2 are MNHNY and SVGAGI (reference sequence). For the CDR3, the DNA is TGTGCCAGCAGACAAGCGGGGGGGAGGGCAGATACGCAGTATTTT. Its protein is CASRQAGGRADTQYF.

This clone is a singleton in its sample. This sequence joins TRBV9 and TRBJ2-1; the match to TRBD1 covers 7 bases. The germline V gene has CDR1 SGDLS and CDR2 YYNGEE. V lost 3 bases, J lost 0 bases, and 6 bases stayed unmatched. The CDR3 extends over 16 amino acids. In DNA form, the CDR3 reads TGTGCCAGCAGCGACCCACAGGGGAGCTCCTACAATGAGCAGTTCTTC. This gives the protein CASSDPQGSSYNEQFF.

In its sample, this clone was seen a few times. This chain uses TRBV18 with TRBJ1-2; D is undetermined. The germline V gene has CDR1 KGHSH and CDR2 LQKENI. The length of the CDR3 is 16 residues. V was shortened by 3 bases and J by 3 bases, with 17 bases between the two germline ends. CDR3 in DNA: TGTGCCAGCTCACCCAACTCTGGAGGGTTGGACTATGGCTACACCTTC. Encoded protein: CASSPNSGGLDYGYTF.

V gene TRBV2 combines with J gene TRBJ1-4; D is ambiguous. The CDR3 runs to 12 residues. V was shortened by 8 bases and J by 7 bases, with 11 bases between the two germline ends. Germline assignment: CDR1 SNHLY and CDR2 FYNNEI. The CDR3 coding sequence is TGTGCCAGCGCGATAAATCGTGAAAAACTGTTTTTT. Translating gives CASAINREKLFF.

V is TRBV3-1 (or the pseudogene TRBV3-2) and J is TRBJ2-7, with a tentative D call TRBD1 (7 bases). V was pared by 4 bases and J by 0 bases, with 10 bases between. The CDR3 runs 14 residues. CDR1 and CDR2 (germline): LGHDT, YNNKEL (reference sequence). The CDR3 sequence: CASSRGDSSYEQYF. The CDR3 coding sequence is TGTGCCAGCAGCCGGGGGGACAGCTCCTACGAGCAGTACTTC.

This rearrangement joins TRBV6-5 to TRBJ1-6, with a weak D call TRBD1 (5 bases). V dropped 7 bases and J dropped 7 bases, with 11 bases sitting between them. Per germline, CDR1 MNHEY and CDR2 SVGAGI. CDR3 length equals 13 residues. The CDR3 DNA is TGTGCCAGCATTGGACAAATAAATTCACCCCTCCACTTT. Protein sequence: CASIGQINSPLHF.

The CDR3, as DNA: TGCGCCAGCAGCCGTGCAGACAGGCGGGCTGGAAACACCATATATTTT. This codes for CASSRADRRAGNTIYF. The V gene is TRBV4-1, the J gene TRBJ1-3; weak D call: TRBD1 (6 bases). Germline V gene lookup returns CDR1 MGHRA and CDR2 YSYEKL. Trimming stripped 4 bases from V and 2 bases from J, with 15 bases between. There are 16 residues in the CDR3.

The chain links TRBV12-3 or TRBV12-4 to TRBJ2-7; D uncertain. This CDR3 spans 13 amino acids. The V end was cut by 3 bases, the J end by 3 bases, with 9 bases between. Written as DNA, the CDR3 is TGTGCCAGCAGTTTCGCAACCGGCTACGAGCAGTACTTC. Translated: CASSFATGYEQYF.

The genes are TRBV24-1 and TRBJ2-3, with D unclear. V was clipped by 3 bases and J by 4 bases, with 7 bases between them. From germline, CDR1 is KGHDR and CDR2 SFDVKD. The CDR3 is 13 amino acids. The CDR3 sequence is CATSDRYADTQYF. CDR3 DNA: TGTGCCACCAGTGATCGGTACGCAGATACGCAGTATTTT.

Here the CDR3 reads CASSQDGGATEAFF. CDR3 nucleotide sequence: TGCGCCAGCAGCCAAGATGGGGGGGCCACTGAAGCTTTCTTT. The rearrangement links TRBV4-1 to TRBJ1-1; D is perhaps TRBD1 (6 bases). The V end lost 0 bases, the J end lost 4 bases, and 9 bases lay between the germline ends. CDR3 length: 14 residues. CDR1 is MGHRA, CDR2 YSYEKL, per germline.

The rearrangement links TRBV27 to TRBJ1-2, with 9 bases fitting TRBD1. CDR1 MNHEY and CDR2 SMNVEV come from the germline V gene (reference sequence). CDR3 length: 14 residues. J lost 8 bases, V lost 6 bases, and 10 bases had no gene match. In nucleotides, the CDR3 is TGTGCCAGCAGAGAGTTACAGGGGGCGCGGGGCTACACCTTC. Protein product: CASRELQGARGYTF.

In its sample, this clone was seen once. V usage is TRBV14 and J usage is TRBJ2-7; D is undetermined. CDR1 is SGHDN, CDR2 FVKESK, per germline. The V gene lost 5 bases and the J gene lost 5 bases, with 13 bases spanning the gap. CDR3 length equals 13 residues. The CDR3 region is CASSETNRDEQYF. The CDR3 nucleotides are TGTGCCAGCAGCGAAACGAACCGGGACGAGCAGTACTTC.

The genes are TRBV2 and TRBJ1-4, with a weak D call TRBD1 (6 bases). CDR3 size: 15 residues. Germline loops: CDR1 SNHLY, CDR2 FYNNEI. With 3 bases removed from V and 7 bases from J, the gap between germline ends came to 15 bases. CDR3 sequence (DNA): TGTGCCAGCAGTGATGCCCGGGGCAGGGGTGAAAAACTGTTTTTT. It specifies CASSDARGRGEKLFF.

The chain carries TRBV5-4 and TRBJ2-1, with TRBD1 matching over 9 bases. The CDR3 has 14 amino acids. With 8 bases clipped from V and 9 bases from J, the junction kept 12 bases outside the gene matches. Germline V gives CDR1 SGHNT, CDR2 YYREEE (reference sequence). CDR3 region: CASRETGGYGEQFF. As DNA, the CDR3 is TGTGCCAGTCGGGAGACAGGGGGGTATGGTGAGCAGTTCTTC.

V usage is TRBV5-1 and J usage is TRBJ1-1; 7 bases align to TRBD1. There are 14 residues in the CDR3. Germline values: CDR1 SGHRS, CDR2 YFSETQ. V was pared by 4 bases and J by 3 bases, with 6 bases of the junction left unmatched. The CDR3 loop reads CASSMTGYDTEAFF. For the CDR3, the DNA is TGCGCCAGCAGCATGACAGGGTATGACACTGAAGCTTTCTTT.

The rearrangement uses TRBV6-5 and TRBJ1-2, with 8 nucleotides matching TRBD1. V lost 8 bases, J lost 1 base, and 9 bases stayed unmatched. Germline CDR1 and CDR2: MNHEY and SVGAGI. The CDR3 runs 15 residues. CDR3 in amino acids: CASSHLGQGNYGYTF. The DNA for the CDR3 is TGTGCCAGCTCACATTTAGGACAGGGTAACTATGGCTACACCTTC.

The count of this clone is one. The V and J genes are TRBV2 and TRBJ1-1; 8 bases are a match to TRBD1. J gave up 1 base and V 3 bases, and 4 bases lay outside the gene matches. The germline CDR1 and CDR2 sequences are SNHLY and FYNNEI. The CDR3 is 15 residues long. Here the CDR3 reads CASSDWTGWNTEAFF. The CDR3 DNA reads TGTGCCAGCAGTGACTGGACAGGGTGGAACACTGAAGCTTTCTTT.

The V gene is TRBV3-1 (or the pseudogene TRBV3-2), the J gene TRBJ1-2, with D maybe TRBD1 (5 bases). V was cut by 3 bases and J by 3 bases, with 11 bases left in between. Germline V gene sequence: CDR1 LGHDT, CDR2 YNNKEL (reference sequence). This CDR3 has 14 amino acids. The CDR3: CASSQTDFYYGYTF. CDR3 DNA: TGTGCCAGCAGCCAGACAGATTTCTACTATGGCTACACCTTC.

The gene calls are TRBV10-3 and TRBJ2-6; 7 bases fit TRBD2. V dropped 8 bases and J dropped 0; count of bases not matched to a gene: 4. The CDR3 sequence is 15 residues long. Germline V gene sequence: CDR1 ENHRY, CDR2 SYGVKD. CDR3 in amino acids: CAIGGGSSGANVLTF. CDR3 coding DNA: TGTGCCATCGGGGGGGGGAGCTCTGGGGCCAACGTCCTGACTTTC.

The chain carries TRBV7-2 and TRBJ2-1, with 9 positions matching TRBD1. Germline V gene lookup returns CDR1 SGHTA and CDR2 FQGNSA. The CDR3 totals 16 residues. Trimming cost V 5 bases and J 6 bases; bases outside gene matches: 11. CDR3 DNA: TGTGCCAGCAGCCCATTTTTGACAGGGGGTCTCAATGAGCAGTTCTTC. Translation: CASSPFLTGGLNEQFF.

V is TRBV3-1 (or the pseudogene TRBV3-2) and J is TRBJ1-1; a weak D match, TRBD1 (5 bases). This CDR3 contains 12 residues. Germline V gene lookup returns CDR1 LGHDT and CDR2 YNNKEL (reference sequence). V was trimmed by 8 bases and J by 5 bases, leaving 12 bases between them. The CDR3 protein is CASGTGWTEAFF. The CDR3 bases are TGTGCCAGCGGCACAGGTTGGACTGAAGCTTTCTTT.

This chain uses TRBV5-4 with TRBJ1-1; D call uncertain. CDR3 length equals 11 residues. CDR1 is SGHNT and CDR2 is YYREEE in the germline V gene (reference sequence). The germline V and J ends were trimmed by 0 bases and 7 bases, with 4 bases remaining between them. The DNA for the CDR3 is TGTGCCAGCAGCTTGGCGGGTGAAGCTTTCTTT. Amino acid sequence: CASSLAGEAFF.

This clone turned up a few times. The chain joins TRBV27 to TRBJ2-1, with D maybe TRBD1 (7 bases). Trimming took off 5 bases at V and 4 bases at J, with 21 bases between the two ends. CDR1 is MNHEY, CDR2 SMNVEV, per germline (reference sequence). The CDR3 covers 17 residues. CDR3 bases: TGTGCCAGCAGTCGATACACAGGGGCGGGGATTTACAATGAGCAGTTCTTC. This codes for CASSRYTGAGIYNEQFF.

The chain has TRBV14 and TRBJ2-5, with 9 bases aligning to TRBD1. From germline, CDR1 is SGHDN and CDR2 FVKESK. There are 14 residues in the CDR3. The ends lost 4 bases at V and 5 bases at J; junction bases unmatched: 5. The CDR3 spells CASSRTGAAETQYF. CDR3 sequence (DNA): TGTGCCAGCAGCCGGACAGGGGCTGCGGAGACCCAGTACTTC.

DNA for the CDR3: TGTGCCATCAGTGAGCGCAGGGTCACTAACTATGGCTACACCTTC. Translating it yields CAISERRVTNYGYTF. This chain links TRBV10-3 with TRBJ1-2, with D maybe TRBD1 (5 bases). The CDR3 consists of 15 residues. Germline CDR1 reads ENHRY; CDR2 reads SYGVKD. V dropped 2 bases and J dropped 0 bases, with 10 bases sitting between them.

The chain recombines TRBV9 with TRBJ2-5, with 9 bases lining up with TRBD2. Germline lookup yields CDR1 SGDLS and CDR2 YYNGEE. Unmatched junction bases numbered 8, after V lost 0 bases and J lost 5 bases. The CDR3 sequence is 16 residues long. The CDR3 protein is CASSVGAGGREETQYF. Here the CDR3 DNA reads TGTGCCAGCAGCGTAGGGGCGGGGGGGCGTGAGGAGACCCAGTACTTC.